This is a list of T cell receptor beta chains from one sample in a study of PD-L1 blockade in urothelial cancer. Only in-frame clones appear in the TCRdb table, and some are missing; sequencing was by immunoSEQ multiplex PCR. The table has 70,000 to 85,000 clones, roughly 84% seen once; the top ten hold 4% to 5%. Sequences were derived from PBMCs, sampled around atezolizumab (anti-PD-L1) treatment. The receptor set was obtained from a man between 65 and 85 years old with urothelial cancer. Both conserved end residues are part of each CDR3. Fields, in order: D gene, V gene, J gene, CDR3 length, clone size, CDR3 DNA, CDR3 protein. The D gene is left open where the match is weak. The size field is filled for only some rows; it gives once, few, many or a size class.

TRBD1	TRBV19	TRBJ2-7	16	-	TGTGCCAGTAGTATGATTAGGACAGGGGGAGCCTACGAGCAGTACTTC	CASSMIRTGGAYEQYF
TRBD2	TRBV11-2	TRBJ2-7	12	-	TGTGCAACTCGGGAGGGGGCCTACGAGCAGTACTTC	CATREGAYEQYF
-	TRBV6-6	TRBJ2-7	15	-	TGTGCCAGCAGTTCCCAAGCGGGCAGAATCTACGAGCAGTACTTC	CASSSQAGRIYEQYF
-	TRBV5-8	TRBJ2-5	14	-	TGTGCCAGCAGCTTGCTAGCGTCTCAAGAGACCCAGTACTTC	CASSLLASQETQYF
TRBD1	TRBV29-1	TRBJ2-7	14	once	TGCAGCGTTTCCACAGGGGGCAGCTCCTACGAGCAGTACTTC	CSVSTGGSSYEQYF
-	TRBV11-3	TRBJ1-1	13	once	TGTGCCAGCAGCCAGGGCATGAACACTGAAGCTTTCTTT	CASSQGMNTEAFF
-	TRBV28	TRBJ1-1	15	-	TGTGCCAGCAGTTTTCAGGGGATTCCGAACACTGAAGCTTTCTTT	CASSFQGIPNTEAFF
-	TRBV5-1	TRBJ1-4	15	few	TGCGCCAGCAGCTTGGGAGTGGGGCCTAATGAAAAACTGTTTTTT	CASSLGVGPNEKLFF
TRBD1	TRBV5-1	TRBJ2-5	17	-	TGCGCCAGCAGCTTGGGGGGCCGGACAGGGGCACAAGAGACCCAGTACTTC	CASSLGGRTGAQETQYF
TRBD2	TRBV10-1	TRBJ2-3	16	-	TGCGCCAGCAGCGATGGACGGACTAGCGGCACAGATACGCAGTATTTT	CASSDGRTSGTDTQYF
-	TRBV28	TRBJ1-4	15	many	TGTGCCAGCAGTGTAGACATTAGGAGGGAAGGAAAACTGTTTTTT	CASSVDIRREGKLFF
-	TRBV7-9	TRBJ2-4	17	-	TGTGCCAGCAGCTTAGGAAGTGGTGGACTGCTCAAAAACATTCAGTACTTC	CASSLGSGGLLKNIQYF
TRBD2	TRBV9	TRBJ2-1	16	-	TGTGCCAGCAGCGTCACTAGCGGGGTAGGGTACAATGAGCAGTTCTTC	CASSVTSGVGYNEQFF
-	TRBV18	TRBJ2-7	13	-	TGTGCCAGCTCACCGCAGGGTGGGTACGAGCAGTACTTC	CASSPQGGYEQYF
TRBD1	TRBV19	TRBJ1-4	15	-	TGTGCCAGTAGTTCAGGGGACAGATCTAATGAAAAACTGTTTTTT	CASSSGDRSNEKLFF
TRBD2	TRBV29-1	TRBJ2-1	17	-	TGCAGCGTTGGGAGACTAGCGGGAGAGGGCTCCTACAATGAGCAGTTCTTC	CSVGRLAGEGSYNEQFF
-	TRBV28	TRBJ2-3	15	-	TGTGCCAGTTTTTCCCGGGAGTGGAACACAGATACGCAGTATTTT	CASFSREWNTDTQYF
-	TRBV5-1	TRBJ2-1	16	-	TGCGCCAGCAGCCTGGACCTGAATCCTACCGCCAATGAGCAGTTCTTC	CASSLDLNPTANEQFF
TRBD2	TRBV28	TRBJ2-7	15	-	TGTGCCAGCAGTCCCTGGGGAGCGGGAGGTTACGAGCAGTACTTC	CASSPWGAGGYEQYF
-	TRBV7-2	TRBJ2-7	13	once	TGTGCCAGCAGCTTAAGCGCGAGGGCCGGGCAGTACTTC	CASSLSARAGQYF
TRBD1	TRBV7-9	TRBJ1-5	14	-	TGTGCCAGCAGCCGGGGACAGGACGGTCAGCCCCAGCATTTT	CASSRGQDGQPQHF
TRBD2	TRBV28	TRBJ2-1	16	-	TGTGCCAGCTGGGGACTAGCGGGAGTCAGCTACAATGAGCAGTTCTTC	CASWGLAGVSYNEQFF
TRBD1	TRBV29-1	TRBJ2-3	14	once	TGCAGCGTCTCAAGGACAGGAGACACAGATACGCAGTATTTT	CSVSRTGDTDTQYF
-	TRBV7-3	TRBJ2-7	15	-	TGTGCCAGCAGCGCACAGGGAGGGGAATCCTACGAGCAGTACTTC	CASSAQGGESYEQYF
-	TRBV7-9	TRBJ2-7	14	-	TGTGCCAGCAGCTTAGGATCGGGGGGCGGCGAGCAGTACTTC	CASSLGSGGGEQYF
TRBD2	TRBV5-1	TRBJ2-1	18	few	TGCGCCAGCAGCCAACCTAGACTAGCGGGAGGTTCATACAATGAGCAGTTCTTC	CASSQPRLAGGSYNEQFF
TRBD1	TRBV9	TRBJ2-7	13	-	TGTGCCAGCAGCGTGGGACAGTTGGCCGAGCAGTACTTC	CASSVGQLAEQYF
-	TRBV7-9	TRBJ2-1	17	once	TGTGCCAGCAGCTTAGAAGTACGGCTAGGAGGGCACAATGAGCAGTTCTTC	CASSLEVRLGGHNEQFF
TRBD2	TRBV7-9	TRBJ2-7	15	-	TGTGCCAGCAGCAGGGGACTAGCGGGAGGGGGGGAGCAGTACTTC	CASSRGLAGGGEQYF
-	TRBV7-6	TRBJ2-1	16	-	TGTGCCAGCAGCTCCCCCGGGGGAACAACATACAATGAGCAGTTCTTC	CASSSPGGTTYNEQFF
-	TRBV5-1	TRBJ2-5	16	-	TGCGCCAGCAGCTTGGCGATCGGGGAGAGCAAAGAGACCCAGTACTTC	CASSLAIGESKETQYF
-	TRBV28	TRBJ1-5	12	-	TGTGCCGGCGGGCGGGGCAATCAGCCCCAGCATTTT	CAGGRGNQPQHF
TRBD2	TRBV5-8	TRBJ2-7	15	-	TGTGCCAGCAGCTTCGGCGGGAGGAGCTCCTACGAGCAGTACTTC	CASSFGGRSSYEQYF
-	TRBV14	TRBJ2-7	16	once	TGTGCCAGCAGCCAAGTATGGGGGAGGTCGGACGACGAGCAGTACTTC	CASSQVWGRSDDEQYF
-	TRBV19	TRBJ1-2	13	-	TGTGCCAGTAGTATAGGGGAGAACTATGGCTACACCTTC	CASSIGENYGYTF
-	TRBV27	TRBJ2-2	15	-	TGTGCCAGCAGTTTAACGGCAGGGAACACCGGGGAGCTGTTTTTT	CASSLTAGNTGELFF
TRBD1	TRBV7-2	TRBJ1-4	16	-	TGTGCCAGCAGCTTGGGTCAGGGGGCTTGGAATGAAAAACTGTTTTTT	CASSLGQGAWNEKLFF
-	TRBV6-5	TRBJ1-5	15	-	TGTGCCAGCAGACCCGACATGGATAGCAATCAGCCCCAGCATTTT	CASRPDMDSNQPQHF
TRBD1	TRBV28	TRBJ1-1	18	few	TGTGCCAGCACCTTAAGGGCCGGGACAGGTGGTAAGAACACTGAAGCTTTCTTT	CASTLRAGTGGKNTEAFF
-	TRBV11-2	TRBJ2-7	15	-	TGTGCCAGCAGCTTAGGGCCAGTAGCCACCTACGAGCAGTACTTC	CASSLGPVATYEQYF
TRBD1	TRBV27	TRBJ1-2	15	-	TGTGCCAGCAGTCGGACAGGATCGGTTAACTATGGCTACACCTTC	CASSRTGSVNYGYTF
-	TRBV28	TRBJ1-3	15	few	TGTGCCAGCAGTTTATCGACAGTCTCTGGAAACACCATATATTTT	CASSLSTVSGNTIYF
-	TRBV2	TRBJ2-3	11	-	TGTGCCAGCAGCAGGTCAGATACGCAGTATTTT	CASSRSDTQYF
TRBD1	TRBV5-1	TRBJ1-4	15	-	TGCGCCAGCAGCTTGGCGGGACAGGCGAATGAAAAACTGTTTTTT	CASSLAGQANEKLFF
-	TRBV29-1	TRBJ2-1	12	-	TGCAGCGTTGAAGGACAGTACAATGAGCAGTTCTTC	CSVEGQYNEQFF
-	TRBV27	TRBJ1-4	15	-	TGTGCCAGCAGTTTATCCGGGGAGGGTAATGAAAAACTGTTTTTT	CASSLSGEGNEKLFF
TRBD1	TRBV5-4	TRBJ1-1	14	-	TGTGCCAGCAGCCTACAGGGGTGGAACACTGAAGCTTTCTTT	CASSLQGWNTEAFF
-	TRBV4-1	TRBJ2-7	15	-	TGCGCCAGCAGTAAAACTCCGGGACATTCTAACGAGCAGTACTTC	CASSKTPGHSNEQYF
TRBD1	TRBV19	TRBJ1-1	15	-	TGTGCCAGTAGTATTAACAGGGGTCCGAACACTGAAGCTTTCTTT	CASSINRGPNTEAFF
-	TRBV4-1	TRBJ1-2	16	-	TGCGCCAGCAGCCAAGATCGATGGGGAGGAGGGGCCGGCTACACCTTC	CASSQDRWGGGAGYTF
TRBD2	TRBV15	TRBJ2-3	16	-	TGTGCCACCAGCAGAGGACTAGCAGCTAGCACAGATACGCAGTATTTT	CATSRGLAASTDTQYF
-	TRBV11-2	TRBJ2-5	12	-	TGTGCCAGCAGCCTCCTTCTAGAGACCCAGTACTTC	CASSLLLETQYF
-	TRBV30	TRBJ2-3	13	-	TGTGCCTGGACGCGGGGGCTCACAGATACGCAGTATTTT	CAWTRGLTDTQYF